Below, 14 T cell receptor beta chains from the same sample are listed, as sequenced in a study of T cells in tumors after PD-1 blockade (dated 2019 in TCRdb). Library generation was performed with the immunoSEQ multiplex PCR assay. As stored in TCRdb, this immuneACCESS dataset retains in-frame rearrangements with V and J assigned. A fraction of the clones does not appear; measured against another copy, unresolved V genes explain less than half of the discrepancy, and the remainder lacks a known reason. The sample includes about 47,000 clones, with roughly 79% observed a single time. Over 15% of the sample comes from the top ten. This specimen's time point label, per the study, means: before anti-PD-1 therapy. The input for sequencing was PBMCs, taken before anti-PD-1 treatment. These receptors were taken from a human donor with basal cell carcinoma.

The chain uses TRBV7-2 and TRBJ2-1; TRBD2 aligns across 7 bases. Looked up from germline, CDR1 is SGHTA and CDR2 is FQGNSA. CDR3 length: 13 residues. Losses at the gene ends were 8 bases for V and 6 bases for J; bases not matched to a gene: 7. CDR3 sequence (DNA): TGTGCCAGCGGACTAGAGATACGCAATGAGCAGTTCTTC. Protein sequence: CASGLEIRNEQFF.

Worth noting for this clone: Germline is not matched at one junction end, which may reflect a read error. The V call is TRBV2, the J call TRBJ2-7; D is undetermined. The CDR3 is 12 amino acids. The germline V gene has CDR1 SNHLY and CDR2 FYNNEI. The CDR3 coding sequence is TGTGCCAGCAGTATAGGGTCCTCCGAGCAGTACTTC. It is translated as CASSIGSSEQYF.

The rearrangement links TRBV4-1 to TRBJ2-1; 10 nucleotides agree with TRBD2. Per germline, CDR1 MGHRA and CDR2 YSYEKL. The V gene end was trimmed by 0 bases and the J gene end by 3 bases; junction bases not matched to a gene: 5. The CDR3 spans 17 residues. The CDR3 region has the DNA TGCGCCAGCAGCCAAGAGGAGCGGGGGGGCCACTACAATGAGCAGTTCTTC. Protein product: CASSQEERGGHYNEQFF.

In DNA, the CDR3 is TGTGCCAGCAGTGAAAGCCAGGGGGTGTTCTATGGCTACACCTTC. Translation gives CASSESQGVFYGYTF. The chain carries TRBV6-1 and TRBJ1-2, with 7 bases aligning to TRBD1. The V segment lost 2 bases and the J segment 4 bases; nucleotides outside the gene matches: 7. This CDR3 has 15 amino acids. Germline V gene data show CDR1 as MNHNS and CDR2 as SASEGT.

The chain couples TRBV19 to TRBJ1-1; D might be TRBD1 (5 bases). Trimming stripped 10 bases from V and 4 bases from J, with 19 bases between. There are 14 residues in the CDR3. From germline, CDR1 is LNHDA and CDR2 SQIVND (reference sequence). The CDR3 nucleotides read TGTGCCACCAGGGAATTTCGCGGGAGCACTGAAGCTTTCTTT. This codes for CATREFRGSTEAFF.

The chain recombines TRBV5-1 with TRBJ2-3; 10 bases line up with TRBD2. The CDR3 is 16 residues long. CDR1 and CDR2 from the germline V gene are SGHRS and YFSETQ. J was trimmed by 3 bases and V by 4 bases; bases with no gene match: 8. CDR3 loop: CASSPRGSGRTDTQYF. The CDR3 DNA sequence: TGCGCCAGCAGCCCGCGGGGTAGCGGGAGGACAGATACGCAGTATTTT.

The chain recombines TRBV5-6 with TRBJ1-2, with D possibly TRBD1 on 5 matching bases. The CDR3 has 16 residues. Germline V lookup: CDR1 SGHDT, CDR2 YYEEEE. Trimming pared 6 bases from V and 1 base from J, leaving 19 bases between. DNA of the CDR3: TGTGCCAGCACCAGGCCAGGGCAGTTTATTAACTATGGCTACACCTTC. The encoded protein is CASTRPGQFINYGYTF.

This clone was counted between two and nine times. The rearrangement joins TRBV28 to TRBJ1-1; 7 bases match TRBD1. V shed 3 bases and J 0 bases; nucleotides not matched to a gene: 4. This CDR3 has 15 amino acids. Germline V gene data show CDR1 as MDHEN and CDR2 as SYDVKM. Written as DNA, the CDR3 is TGTGCCAGCAGTTTGCCAGGGGGGCTGAACACTGAAGCTTTCTTT. Translation gives CASSLPGGLNTEAFF.

This rearrangement joins TRBV12-3 or TRBV12-4 to TRBJ2-1; no reliable D call. V dropped 5 bases and J dropped 6 bases, with 11 bases sitting between them. This CDR3 spans 13 amino acids. CDR3 amino acids: CASSEGPSNEQFF. Here the CDR3 DNA reads TGTGCCAGCAGTGAAGGACCGAGCAATGAGCAGTTCTTC.

The chain has TRBV6-2 or TRBV6-3 and TRBJ1-1; a weak D match, TRBD1 (6 bases). V gave up 5 bases and J gave up 2 bases, with 12 bases separating them. Germline V gene lookup returns CDR1 MNHEY and CDR2 SVGEGT. The CDR3 spans 14 residues. CDR3 in amino acids: CASSDRTANTEAFF. CDR3 nucleotides: TGTGCCAGCAGTGACCGGACAGCTAACACTGAAGCTTTCTTT.

J is TRBJ1-1 and V is TRBV6-5; the match to TRBD1 covers 10 bases. The junction had 3 bases not matched to a gene; V was cut back by 5 bases and J by 3 bases. This CDR3 has 14 residues. CDR1 MNHEY and CDR2 SVGAGI come from the germline V gene. The CDR3 nucleotides read TGTGCCAGCAGTAGGACAGGGGGGTACACTGAAGCTTTCTTT. It specifies CASSRTGGYTEAFF.

V gene TRBV18 combines with J gene TRBJ1-4, with 9 bases lining up with TRBD1. The length of the CDR3 is 13 residues. Trimming cost V 8 bases and J 8 bases; bases outside gene matches: 6. Per germline, CDR1 KGHSH and CDR2 LQKENI. CDR3 region: CASRPTGGEKLFF. In DNA form, the CDR3 reads TGTGCCAGCCGGCCCACAGGGGGCGAAAAACTGTTTTTT.

In this sample, this clone turned up a few times. CDR3 in amino acids: CASSQDWAAYEQYF. For the CDR3, the DNA is TGTGCCAGCAGCCAAGACTGGGCCGCCTACGAGCAGTACTTC. The chain links TRBV3-1 (or the pseudogene TRBV3-2) to TRBJ2-7; D call uncertain. V dropped 0 bases and J dropped 2 bases, with 8 bases sitting between them. Germline-derived CDR1 and CDR2 are LGHDT and YNNKEL (reference sequence). The CDR3 extends over 14 amino acids.

The genes are TRBV15 and TRBJ1-4, with D hard to call. The CDR3 extends over 16 amino acids. Trimming removed 4 bases from V and 0 bases from J, with 12 bases in between. Germline values: CDR1 LNHNV, CDR2 YYDKDF (reference sequence). As DNA, the CDR3 is TGTGCCACCAGCACCGGGTTAACATCAACTAATGAAAAACTGTTTTTT. This translates into CATSTGLTSTNEKLFF.